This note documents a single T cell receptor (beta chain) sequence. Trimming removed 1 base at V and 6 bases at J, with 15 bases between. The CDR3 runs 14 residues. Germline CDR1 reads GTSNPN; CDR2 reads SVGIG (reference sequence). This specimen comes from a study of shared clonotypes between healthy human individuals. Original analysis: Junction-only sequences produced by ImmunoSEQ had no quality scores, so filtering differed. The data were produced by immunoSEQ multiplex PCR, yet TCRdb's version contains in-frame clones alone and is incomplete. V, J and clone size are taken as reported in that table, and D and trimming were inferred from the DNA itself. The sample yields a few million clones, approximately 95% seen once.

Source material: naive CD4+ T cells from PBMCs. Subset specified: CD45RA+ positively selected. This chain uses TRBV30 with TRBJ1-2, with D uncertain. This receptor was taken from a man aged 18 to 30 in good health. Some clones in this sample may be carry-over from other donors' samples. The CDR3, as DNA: TGTGCCTGGAGTGACGAGGGTTGGGGAGATGGCTACACCTTC. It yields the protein CAWSDEGWGDGYTF.